A single sample is the source of the 30 T cell receptor beta chains below, sequenced in a study of cytomegalovirus exposure and HLA in healthy donors (dated by TCRdb to the late 2010s). Libraries came from the immunoSEQ multiplex PCR assay. A mixture of 60 forward primers for TCR Vbeta segments and 13 reverse primers for TCR Jbeta segments was used in the multiplex PCR. Drawn from immuneACCESS, this table holds only the in-frame rearrangements with V and J called that TCRdb kept. Clones are partly lost; checked studies trace under half to an unresolved V gene and leave the rest unexplained. Counted in this sample were under 150,000 clones; 82% of them appeared once. About 1.5% of the sample rests with the top ten. Material: PBMCs. These receptors were collected from a man aged 25 to 45 in good health and CMV-seropositive.

V and J are TRBV10-3 and TRBJ2-2; 11 nucleotides line up with TRBD1. The CDR3 length is 16 residues. V was pared by 5 bases and J by 4 bases, with 6 bases of the junction left unmatched. The V gene's germline CDR1 is ENHRY and CDR2 SYGVKD. The CDR3 is CAISKGQGGSTGELFF. CDR3 nucleotide sequence: TGTGCCATCAGTAAGGGACAGGGGGGTAGCACCGGGGAGCTGTTTTTT.

The rearrangement uses TRBV28 and TRBJ2-7, with a tentative D call TRBD1 (5 bases). Per germline, CDR1 MDHEN and CDR2 SYDVKM. The CDR3 totals 15 residues. V was shortened by 5 bases and J by 5 bases, with 19 bases between the two germline ends. The CDR3 coding sequence is TGTGCCAGCAGTGTAAAGGGGCTAGTCGGTGACGAGCAGTACTTC. Its translation is CASSVKGLVGDEQYF. Combining the CDR3 with reference TRBV28 and TRBJ2-7 gives the whole variable domain DVKVTQSSRYLVKRTGEKVFLECVQDMDHENMFWYRQDPGLGLRLIYFSYDVKMKEKGDIPEGYSVSREKKERFSLILESASTNQTSMYLCASSVKGLVGDEQYFGPGTRLTVT.

V is TRBV5-1 and J is TRBJ1-2; 8 positions match TRBD1. V dropped 0 bases and J dropped 10; count of bases not matched to a gene: 5. Germline V gene data show CDR1 as SGHRS and CDR2 as YFSETQ. CDR3 size: 13 residues. In DNA, the CDR3 is TGCGCCAGCAGCTTGGGGCAGGGGGCTGACTACACCTTC. This sequence encodes CASSLGQGADYTF.

The chain uses TRBV18 and TRBJ2-3; tentative D call: TRBD2 (5 bases). CDR3 length: 13 residues. Trimming left V 6 bases short and J 0 bases short, with 7 bases between. Germline loops: CDR1 KGHSH, CDR2 LQKENI. The CDR3: CASSGKSTDTQYF. The CDR3 DNA is TGTGCCAGCTCCGGGAAAAGCACAGATACGCAGTATTTT.

J is TRBJ2-7 and V is TRBV25-1, with D tentatively TRBD2 (5 bases). This CDR3 region has 13 residues. Trimming pared 2 bases from V and 6 bases from J, leaving 11 bases between. Germline V lookup: CDR1 MGHDK, CDR2 SYGVNS. This CDR3 reads CASSETGSSEQYF. In DNA, the CDR3 is TGTGCCAGCAGTGAAACGGGATCAAGCGAGCAGTACTTC.

The chain employs TRBV2 and TRBJ2-7; 7 bases are shared with TRBD1. The CDR3 is 14 residues long. Germline CDR1 is SNHLY and CDR2 is FYNNEI. V shed 3 bases and J 5 bases; nucleotides not matched to a gene: 7. This CDR3 reads CASSDKQGNDEQYF. Written as DNA, the CDR3 is TGTGCCAGCAGTGATAAACAGGGGAATGACGAGCAGTACTTC.

The CDR3 region is CASSMPPGGVYNEQFF. The CDR3 DNA is TGTGCCAGTAGTATGCCCCCAGGGGGCGTCTACAATGAGCAGTTCTTC. The chain links TRBV19 to TRBJ2-1; TRBD1 aligns across 8 bases. Germline-derived CDR1 and CDR2 are LNHDA and SQIVND (reference sequence). J gave up 3 bases and V 3 bases, and 7 bases lay outside the gene matches. The CDR3 totals 16 residues.

The gene calls are TRBV15 and TRBJ2-4, with 7 nucleotides matching TRBD2. CDR1 and CDR2 from the germline V gene are LNHNV and YYDKDF (reference sequence). V trimming: 6 bases; J trimming: 7 bases; junction bases outside the gene matches: 3. The CDR3 has 12 amino acids. The CDR3 protein is CATRGEGNIQYF. The CDR3 DNA reads as TGTGCCACCAGGGGGGAGGGGAACATTCAGTACTTC.

This clone has only a few counts. The gene calls are TRBV10-3 and TRBJ2-7; D perhaps matches TRBD1 (6 bases). Germline loops: CDR1 ENHRY, CDR2 SYGVKD. Trimming removed 3 bases from V and 6 bases from J, with 18 bases in between. The CDR3 runs 15 residues. The CDR3 DNA sequence: TGTGCCATCAGTGAAGTCTCCCAGGGGAGAGGCGAGCAGTACTTC. Residues: CAISEVSQGRGEQYF.

This CDR3 reads CASSAWTGDTGELFF. CDR3 coding DNA: TGTGCCAGCAGCGCCTGGACAGGGGACACCGGGGAGCTGTTTTTT. The chain carries TRBV9 and TRBJ2-2, with TRBD1 identical over 9 bases. This CDR3 has 15 amino acids. In germline, CDR1 is SGDLS, CDR2 YYNGEE. V lost 3 bases and J lost 3; bases outside the gene matches: 3.

J is TRBJ2-5 and V is TRBV18; TRBD1 is a possible D gene (5 bases). Trimming left V 3 bases short and J 4 bases short, with 15 bases between. From germline, CDR1 is KGHSH and CDR2 LQKENI. There are 15 residues in the CDR3. As DNA, the CDR3 is TGTGCCAGCTCACCGAGGCAACAGGATGGAGAGACCCAGTACTTC. It specifies CASSPRQQDGETQYF. The full variable domain, completed using reference TRBV18 and TRBJ2-5, is NAGVMQNPRHLVRRRGQEARLRCSPMKGHSHVYWYRQLPEEGLKFMVYLQKENIIDESGMPKERFSAEFPKEGPSILRIQQVVRGDSAAYFCASSPRQQDGETQYFGPGTRLLVL.

The J gene is TRBJ2-1, the V gene TRBV4-1; perhaps TRBD2 as D (6 bases). The CDR3 is 14 amino acids. V dropped 7 bases and J dropped 8 bases, with 18 bases sitting between them. CDR1 and CDR2 from the germline V gene are MGHRA and YSYEKL. This CDR3 is CASMREVGRYEQFF. DNA of the CDR3: TGCGCCAGCATGAGGGAGGTCGGGCGGTATGAGCAGTTCTTC.

The rearrangement links TRBV7-9 to TRBJ1-4; no firm D call. Germline CDR1 reads SEHNR; CDR2 reads FQNEAQ (reference sequence). V lost 1 base, J lost 5 bases, and 2 bases lay in between. This CDR3 region has 12 residues. Here the CDR3 reads CASSLVNEKLFF. CDR3 bases: TGTGCCAGCAGCTTAGTAAATGAAAAACTGTTTTTT.

The V call is TRBV29-1, the J call TRBJ2-5, with 11 positions matching TRBD2. The CDR3 consists of 14 residues. V shed 8 bases and J 2 bases; nucleotides not matched to a gene: 7. CDR1 is SQVTM and CDR2 is ANQGSEA in the germline V gene. Here the CDR3 DNA reads TGCAGCCTCGGGGGGACTAGCGGACAAGAGACCCAGTACTTC. This translates into CSLGGTSGQETQYF.

The chain has TRBV19 and TRBJ2-3, with D unclear. Germline CDR1 reads LNHDA; CDR2 reads SQIVND (reference sequence). V lost 1 base and J 0 bases, leaving 5 bases between the germline ends. CDR3 length: 14 amino acids. The DNA of the CDR3 is TGTGCCAGTAGTATAGCAGCGAGCACAGATACGCAGTATTTT. It is translated as CASSIAASTDTQYF.

To note about this clone: The junction differs from germline at one of its ends, possibly a read error. Other DNA sequences in the sample encode the same CDR3. The V gene is TRBV27, the J gene TRBJ2-5; 7 bases map to TRBD2. CDR1 is MNHEY and CDR2 is SMNVEV in the germline V gene (reference sequence). The CDR3 has 15 residues. The CDR3, as DNA: TGTGCTAGCAGTTTTCGGGGAGGGGTCCAAGAGACCCAGTACTTC. Translation gives CASSFRGGVQETQYF.

The rearrangement uses TRBV27 and TRBJ2-5; D perhaps matches TRBD1 (8 bases). This CDR3 is built from 14 residues. Germline lookup yields CDR1 MNHEY and CDR2 SMNVEV (reference sequence). The ends were cut back, 5 bases at V and 2 bases at J, with 12 bases in the middle. CDR3: CASSQQGGQETQYF. The CDR3 bases are TGTGCCAGCAGTCAACAGGGGGGGCAAGAGACCCAGTACTTC.

This clone was recorded once. V gene TRBV7-6 combines with J gene TRBJ2-3; 10 bases align to TRBD2. J was trimmed by 6 bases and V by 1 base; bases with no gene match: 10. This CDR3 has 17 residues. Germline values: CDR1 SGHVS, CDR2 FNYEAQ. CDR3 DNA: TGTGCCAGCAGCTTAGGACTAGCGGGCCTGGGGATGGATACGCAGTATTTT. Translation gives CASSLGLAGLGMDTQYF. Using reference TRBV7-6 and TRBJ2-3 for the parts outside the CDR3, the full variable domain is GAGVSQSPRYKVTKRGQDVALRCDPISGHVSLYWYRQALGQGPEFLTYFNYEAQQDKSGLPNDRFSAERPEGSISTLTIQRTEQRDSAMYRCASSLGLAGLGMDTQYFGPGTRLTVL.

The chain links TRBV25-1 to TRBJ2-3; TRBD2 might be the D (6 bases). With 6 bases removed from V and 2 bases from J, the gap between germline ends came to 9 bases. The CDR3 consists of 13 residues. Per germline, CDR1 MGHDK and CDR2 SYGVNS. The chain's CDR3 is CASSADYTDTQYF. The CDR3 DNA follows: TGTGCCAGCAGCGCGGACTACACAGATACGCAGTATTTT.

The chain couples TRBV30 to TRBJ1-1; D call uncertain. V was cut by 2 bases and J by 2 bases, with 9 bases left in between. The CDR3 contains 13 residues. Per the germline V gene, CDR1 is GTSNPN and CDR2 is SVGIG (reference sequence). CDR3 protein: CAWSMELNTEAFF. DNA for the CDR3: TGTGCCTGGAGTATGGAGTTAAACACTGAAGCTTTCTTT.

This chain joins TRBV19 and TRBJ1-4; 7 bases fit TRBD1. The germline CDR1 and CDR2 sequences are LNHDA and SQIVND (reference sequence). There are 15 residues in the CDR3. V shed 4 bases and J 11 bases; nucleotides not matched to a gene: 13. This chain's CDR3 is CASSTSTGMVGKLFF. DNA of the CDR3: TGTGCCAGTAGTACGTCGACAGGGATGGTTGGTAAACTGTTTTTT.

This chain joins TRBV25-1 and TRBJ2-5, with 9 bases fitting TRBD1. V shed 2 bases and J 5 bases; nucleotides not matched to a gene: 6. Germline CDR1 is MGHDK and CDR2 is SYGVNS. There are 15 residues in the CDR3. CDR3 nucleotides: TGTGCCAGCAGTGAAAGAACAGGGGGCTGGGAGACCCAGTACTTC. Encoded protein: CASSERTGGWETQYF.

CDR3 in DNA: TGTGCCAGCAGCGTAGAGGGACAGTTCTACAATGAGCAGTTCTTC. It translates to CASSVEGQFYNEQFF. The rearrangement joins TRBV9 to TRBJ2-1, with TRBD1 matching over 7 bases. This CDR3 is built from 15 residues. CDR1 and CDR2 from the germline V gene are SGDLS and YYNGEE. Trimming at V came to 0 bases and at J to 3 bases, leaving 3 bases not matched to a gene.

V usage is TRBV11-2 and J usage is TRBJ1-2; a possible D gene is TRBD1 (6 bases). From germline, CDR1 is SGHAT and CDR2 FQNNGV. Trimming shortened V by 3 bases and J by 5 bases, and 13 bases separated the two germline ends. CDR3 size: 14 residues. The CDR3 protein is CASSFQGGGYGYTF. CDR3 coding DNA: TGTGCCAGCAGCTTTCAGGGAGGGGGGTATGGCTACACCTTC.

This clone has a single count. The chain recombines TRBV2 with TRBJ2-3; possible D gene TRBD1, 6 bases. The CDR3 is 16 amino acids. V was trimmed by 1 base and J by 2 bases, leaving 13 bases between them. Germline CDR1 is SNHLY and CDR2 is FYNNEI. The CDR3 DNA reads as TGTGCCAGCAGTGAAGGGGGGCTGTTAAACACAGATACGCAGTATTTT. Its translation: CASSEGGLLNTDTQYF. Full variable domain (rest looked up from reference TRBV2 and TRBJ2-3): EPEVTQTPSHQVTQMGQEVILRCVPISNHLYFYWYRQILGQKVEFLVSFYNNEISEKSEIFDDQFSVERPDGSNFTLKIRSTKLEDSAMYFCASSEGGLLNTDTQYFGPGTRLTVL.

This chain joins TRBV16 and TRBJ1-2; 8 bases line up with TRBD1. The CDR3 totals 17 residues. The germline V gene has CDR1 KGHSY and CDR2 FQNENV. Losses at the gene ends were 4 bases for V and 2 bases for J; bases not matched to a gene: 12. This CDR3 is CASSRKTGGYTNYGYTF. The DNA for the CDR3 is TGTGCCAGCAGCCGGAAAACAGGGGGATACACGAACTATGGCTACACCTTC. Together with reference TRBV16 and TRBJ1-2, the CDR3 gives the full variable domain: GEEVAQTPKHLVRGEGQKAKLYCAPIKGHSYVFWYQQVLKNEFKFLISFQNENVFDETGMPKERFSAKCLPNSPCSLEIQATKLEDSAVYFCASSRKTGGYTNYGYTFGSGTRLTVV.

The V and J genes are TRBV10-1 and TRBJ2-5; a weak D match, TRBD1 (6 bases). Germline lookup yields CDR1 WNHNN and CDR2 SYGVQD (reference sequence). V shed 0 bases and J shed 4 bases, with 9 bases lying between them. This CDR3 region has 14 residues. CDR3 sequence reads: CASSESGGRETQYF. The CDR3, as DNA: TGCGCCAGCAGTGAGTCTGGGGGCAGAGAGACCCAGTACTTC.

This clone was observed a single time. The junction departs from germline at one end; a sequencing error may be responsible. The rearrangement joins TRBV7-9 to TRBJ1-1; D is ambiguous. The germline V gene encodes CDR1 SEHNR and CDR2 FQNEAQ (reference sequence). The CDR3 loop spans 13 amino acids. The CDR3 nucleotides are TGTTCCAGCAGATCTAGCCCGGGCCTAGAAGCTTTCTTT. Translating gives CSSRSSPGLEAFF.

This chain connects TRBV5-1 to TRBJ2-3; 9 bases are a match to TRBD2. The germline gives CDR1 SGHRS, CDR2 YFSETQ. The CDR3 spans 16 residues. V dropped 0 bases and J dropped 2; count of bases not matched to a gene: 4. Written as DNA, the CDR3 is TGCGCCAGCAGCTTGGGGGCTAGCGGGAACACAGATACGCAGTATTTT. Its translation is CASSLGASGNTDTQYF. The whole variable domain, remainder taken from reference TRBV5-1 and TRBJ2-3, is KAGVTQTPRYLIKTRGQQVTLSCSPISGHRSVSWYQQTPGQGLQFLFEYFSETQRNKGNFPGRFSGRQFSNSRSEMNVSTLELGDSALYLCASSLGASGNTDTQYFGPGTRLTVL.

This chain connects TRBV7-9 to TRBJ1-3; D gene uncertain. The CDR3 runs to 13 residues. V was trimmed by 6 bases and J by 0 bases, leaving 6 bases between them. Germline V gene sequence: CDR1 SEHNR, CDR2 FQNEAQ (reference sequence). The CDR3 loop is CASSPSSGNTIYF. CDR3 nucleotide sequence: TGTGCCAGCAGTCCGAGCTCTGGAAACACCATATATTTT.